Below are 18 T cell receptor beta chains sequenced from a single sample in a study of identical twins (dated by TCRdb to 2015 to 2016). Library preparation used 5' RACE. Sequencing used an Illumina HiSeq 2000. TCRdb reprocessing: public reads trimmed at Q25 with fastp, clones called with MiXCR, in-frame beta chains kept. Every distinct CDR3 protein forms one entry, paired with its most common genes and DNA. Within this sample are fewer than 250,000 distinct CDR3 sequences, with roughly 15% of them counted one time only. Jointly, the top ten make up 35% to 45% of the sample. These sequences were also reported in another study, on T cells expressing NK-cell markers.

Sequenced sample: CD8+ T cells sorted from blood. Every receptor here comes from a woman aged 18-29 years in good health.

This clonotype was recorded many times. The V call is TRBV5-1, the J call TRBJ2-5; possibly TRBD1 or TRBD2 for D (5 bases each). V shed 0 bases and J shed 1 base, with 10 bases lying between them. Germline CDR1 SGHRS, CDR2 YFSETQ. The CDR3 length is 15 residues. This chain's CDR3 is CASSLVGAVQETQYF. The CDR3 coding sequence is TGCGCCAGCAGCTTGGTCGGGGCGGTCCAAGAGACCCAGTACTTC.

This clonotype has a count of ten or more. The rearrangement links TRBV5-5 to TRBJ2-7, with D perhaps assigned TRBD1 or TRBD2 (5 bases each). CDR3 length equals 14 residues. Germline V lookup: CDR1 SGHKS, CDR2 YYEKEE (reference sequence). The V end lost 4 bases, the J end lost 2 bases, and 13 bases lay between the germline ends. The CDR3: CASSIRDGPYEQYF. The CDR3, as DNA: TGTGCCAGCAGCATCCGGGACGGCCCCTACGAGCAGTACTTC.

The chain couples TRBV9 to TRBJ2-1, with D possibly TRBD2 on 6 matching bases. The CDR3 totals 16 residues. The V gene lost 1 base and the J gene lost 4 bases, with 15 bases spanning the gap. Germline V gene data show CDR1 as SGDLS and CDR2 as YYNGEE. The CDR3 DNA sequence: TGTGCCAGCAGCGTAAGTTGGAGTGGGGGGTACAATGAGCAGTTCTTC. Its translation: CASSVSWSGGYNEQFF.

The V and J genes are TRBV11-2 and TRBJ2-1; D perhaps matches TRBD1 (5 bases). Germline-derived CDR1 and CDR2 are SGHAT and FQNNGV. This CDR3 region has 18 residues. Trimming left V 2 bases short and J 0 bases short, with 17 bases between. CDR3 loop: CASSLRGRGAISYNEQFF. The CDR3 DNA reads as TGTGCCAGCAGCTTAAGGGGCCGAGGAGCTATCTCCTACAATGAGCAGTTCTTC.

Only a few counts were recorded for this clonotype. This chain joins TRBV15 and TRBJ2-1; D might be TRBD1 (5 bases). V dropped 5 bases and J dropped 8 bases, with 16 bases sitting between them. Germline assignment: CDR1 LNHNV and CDR2 YYDKDF (reference sequence). This CDR3 spans 14 amino acids. The CDR3 reads CATSRTRAGDEQFF. CDR3 in DNA: TGTGCCACCAGCCGGACAAGGGCCGGAGATGAGCAGTTCTTC.

This clonotype was detected many times. The chain joins TRBV5-1 to TRBJ2-3, with 12 bases fitting TRBD2. The CDR3 loop spans 18 amino acids. V gave up 3 bases and J gave up 11 bases; unmatched junction bases: 19. Germline V CDR1 and CDR2: SGHRS, YFSETQ. The CDR3, as DNA: TGCGCCAGCAGCTCCAGATCAACTAGCGGGGGGATTGGCTCGGGGCAGTATTTT. It encodes CASSSRSTSGGIGSGQYF.

J is TRBJ2-7 and V is TRBV11-3, with D possibly TRBD2 on 6 matching bases. CDR1 is SGHNT and CDR2 is YENEEA in the germline V gene. The CDR3 has 15 residues. V lost 1 base and J lost 2, with 12 bases in between. As DNA, the CDR3 is TGTGCCAGCAGCTTAGGCTGGGGGGATACCTACGAGCAGTACTTC. Its translation: CASSLGWGDTYEQYF.

The rearrangement links TRBV7-9 to TRBJ2-7; perhaps TRBD2 as D (6 bases). This CDR3 is 13 amino acids long. V was cut by 4 bases and J by 0 bases, with 7 bases left in between. The germline gives CDR1 SEHNR, CDR2 FQNEAQ (reference sequence). The CDR3 reads CASSWGVSYEQYF. The CDR3 DNA reads as TGTGCCAGCAGCTGGGGGGTCTCCTACGAGCAGTACTTC.

This clonotype turned up a few times. DNA of the CDR3: TGTGCCATCTGGGAGAACACTGAAGCTTTCTTT. As protein: CAIWENTEAFF. The chain links TRBV10-3 to TRBJ1-1; D uncertain. V lost 8 bases to trimming and J lost 1 base, with 5 bases between them. The germline CDR1 and CDR2 sequences are ENHRY and SYGVKD. This CDR3 has 11 residues.

The rearrangement uses TRBV6-2 or TRBV6-3 and TRBJ2-1; 12 positions match TRBD2. V shed 2 bases and J 3 bases; nucleotides not matched to a gene: 8. Germline V gene data show CDR1 as MNHEY and CDR2 as SVGEGT. The CDR3 spans 18 residues. CDR3 sequence: CASSYTLAGGGGYNEQFF. In nucleotides, the CDR3 is TGTGCCAGCAGTTACACACTAGCGGGAGGTGGTGGCTACAATGAGCAGTTCTTC.

The chain links TRBV2 to TRBJ2-3; D is possibly TRBD2 (5 bases). Germline V lookup: CDR1 SNHLY, CDR2 FYNNEI. The CDR3 runs to 16 residues. V lost 0 bases and J lost 0, with 10 bases in between. The CDR3 reads CASSEAVGGSTDTQYF. DNA for the CDR3: TGTGCCAGCAGTGAAGCCGTCGGAGGAAGCACAGATACGCAGTATTTT. Filled out from reference TRBV2 and TRBJ2-3, the complete variable domain reads EPEVTQTPSHQVTQMGQEVILRCVPISNHLYFYWYRQILGQKVEFLVSFYNNEISEKSEIFDDQFSVERPDGSNFTLKIRSTKLEDSAMYFCASSEAVGGSTDTQYFGPGTRLTVL.

The CDR3 loop is CASSPWTPPYEQYF. In nucleotides, the CDR3 is TGTGCCAGCAGCCCGTGGACCCCTCCCTACGAGCAGTACTTC. The gene calls are TRBV7-9 and TRBJ2-7; no clear D gene. CDR1 is SEHNR, CDR2 FQNEAQ, per germline (reference sequence). V was pared by 5 bases and J by 2 bases, with 13 bases between. The CDR3 covers 14 residues.

This clonotype was observed a few times. Mismatch with germline at one junction end may stem from a read error. This chain links TRBV20-1 with TRBJ1-5; 8 nucleotides align to TRBD1. The CDR3 is 16 amino acids. Germline V gene data show CDR1 as DFQATT and CDR2 as SNEGSKA (reference sequence). The CDR3 DNA follows: TGCAGTGCTACGACAGGGGCTGATCGAAGCACTCAGCCCCAGCATTTT. As protein: CSATTGADRSTQPQHF.

This chain uses TRBV20-1 with TRBJ2-6, with 7 bases aligning to TRBD1. V lost 2 bases to trimming and J lost 0 bases; unmatched junction nucleotides: 10. The CDR3 is made up of 18 amino acids. Germline CDR1 reads DFQATT; CDR2 reads SNEGSKA (reference sequence). CDR3 in DNA: TGCAGTGCTAGACTCCGGGACAGAGATTTCTCTGGGGCCAACGTCCTGACTTTC. It encodes CSARLRDRDFSGANVLTF.

This clonotype was counted ten times or more. CDR3 bases: TGTGCCAGCACTCCGACAGACAGGGACTATGGGCAGTACTTC. Amino acids: CASTPTDRDYGQYF. The chain employs TRBV2 and TRBJ2-7, with D possibly called TRBD1 or TRBD2 (7 bases each). V was shortened by 7 bases and J by 9 bases, with 22 bases between the two germline ends. This CDR3 is built from 14 residues. Germline V gene data show CDR1 as SNHLY and CDR2 as FYNNEI.

This clonotype appeared once. This sequence joins TRBV18 and TRBJ2-7, with 8 bases fitting TRBD2. Germline V gene sequence: CDR1 KGHSH, CDR2 LQKENI. V lost 11 bases and J lost 5; bases outside the gene matches: 5. This CDR3 region has 11 residues. The CDR3 DNA reads as TGTGCCTCCCGGGAGGGGAACGAGCAGTACTTC. Its protein is CASREGNEQYF.

This clonotype occurred a few times. The rearrangement links TRBV2 to TRBJ1-1; a weak D match, TRBD1 (6 bases). The CDR3 has 13 residues. Trimming cost V 10 bases and J 2 bases, with 14 bases left between them. Looked up from germline, CDR1 is SNHLY and CDR2 is FYNNEI. CDR3 coding DNA: TGTGCCAAAGATGGGGGGCGTAACACTGAAGCTTTCTTT. As protein: CAKDGGRNTEAFF.

This clonotype was detected a few times. The V call is TRBV15, the J call TRBJ2-7; 9 nucleotides agree with TRBD2. The V gene's germline CDR1 is LNHNV and CDR2 YYDKDF (reference sequence). J lost 2 bases, V lost 3 bases, and 5 bases had no gene match. This CDR3 is built from 15 residues. CDR3 residues: CATSSVSSGAYEQYF. The CDR3 bases are TGTGCCACCAGCAGCGTGTCTAGCGGGGCCTACGAGCAGTACTTC.